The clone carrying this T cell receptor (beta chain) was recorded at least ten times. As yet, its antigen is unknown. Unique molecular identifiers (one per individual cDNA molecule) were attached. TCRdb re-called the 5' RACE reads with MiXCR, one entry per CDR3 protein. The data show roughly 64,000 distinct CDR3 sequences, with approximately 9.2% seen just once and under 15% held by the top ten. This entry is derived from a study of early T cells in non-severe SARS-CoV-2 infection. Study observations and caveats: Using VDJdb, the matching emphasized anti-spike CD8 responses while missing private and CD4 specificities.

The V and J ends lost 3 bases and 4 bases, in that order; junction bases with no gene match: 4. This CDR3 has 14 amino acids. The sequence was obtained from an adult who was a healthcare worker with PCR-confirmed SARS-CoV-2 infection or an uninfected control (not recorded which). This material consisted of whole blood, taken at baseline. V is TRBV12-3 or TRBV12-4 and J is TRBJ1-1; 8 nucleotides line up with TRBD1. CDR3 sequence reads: CASSFPGQGTEAFF. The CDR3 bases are TGTGCCAGCAGTTTCCCCGGACAGGGCACTGAAGCTTTCTTT.